This T cell receptor (beta chain) was recovered during a study of T cells after yellow fever vaccination. Study outcomes and limitations: Most clones from primary vaccination were detected again post-booster (approximately 96% CD4, approximately 90% CD8).

With 4 bases clipped from V and 2 bases from J, the junction kept 10 bases outside the gene matches. The V gene's germline CDR1 is SGHDT and CDR2 YYEEEE. The CDR3 contains 16 residues. They built TCR cDNA with 5'RACE template switching, a step that put in a universal primer site and UMIs. In TCRdb, the 5' RACE reads were re-called with MiXCR into one record per CDR3 protein. The table includes under 700,000 distinct CDR3 sequences, about 17% detected once. This clonotype was counted between two and nine times. Its antigen is not identified. The receptor was isolated from a man aged 18 to 35 who received the YFV17D yellow fever vaccine. The rearrangement links TRBV5-6 to TRBJ2-3; TRBD2 matches at 7 bases. Sequences were derived from PBMCs, sampled 5 days after the first yellow fever vaccination. The CDR3 coding sequence is TGTGCCAGCAGCGCCCGGCCGGGGGGTACCACAGATACGCAGTATTTT. It codes for CASSARPGGTTDTQYF.